The 6 T cell receptor beta chains presented below share a single source sample, sequenced in a study of Graves' ophthalmopathy and Graves' hyperthyroidism. Beta-chain TCR CDR3 regions were amplified from RNA transcripts. An opening RT-PCR round employed HTBI primers and preceded a second-round multiplex PCR. TCRdb analysed the multiplex PCR reads with MiXCR anew, one entry per CDR3 protein. The sample records a few hundred thousand distinct CDR3 sequences, roughly a sixth being singletons. Material for sequencing was peripheral blood. The receptors were gathered from an adult woman with stable Graves' hyperthyroidism.

A remark on this clonotype: Just one base apart from a much larger clone, this may be a read error. The gene calls are TRBV4-1 and TRBJ2-7, with D possibly being TRBD1 (6 bases). The J call is in doubt because the DNA end fits TRBJ2-1 better. This CDR3 comprises 15 residues. From germline, CDR1 is MGHRA and CDR2 YSYEKL. CDR3 DNA sequence: TGCGCCAGCAGCCACGGACAGTATTACTCCTACGAGCAGTTCTTC. Residues: CASSHGQYYSYEQFF.

In this sample, this clonotype turned up many times. The V call is TRBV7-3, the J call TRBJ2-5; 8 nucleotides align to TRBD2. With 4 bases clipped from V and 4 bases from J, the junction kept 5 bases outside the gene matches. From germline, CDR1 is SGHTA and CDR2 FQGTGA. This CDR3 has 14 amino acids. The CDR3 loop is CASSSGTSGETQYF. CDR3 sequence (DNA): TGTGCCAGCAGCTCCGGGACTAGTGGAGAGACCCAGTACTTC.

This clonotype ranks as medium-sized. The CDR3 here is CASSQISSGNTIYF. In DNA, the CDR3 is TGTGCCAGCAGCCAAATATCATCTGGAAACACCATATATTTT. The rearrangement uses TRBV12-3 or TRBV12-4 and TRBJ1-3; D is unresolved. The V and J ends lost 6 bases and 1 base respectively, with 10 bases between them. The CDR3 contains 14 residues.

This clonotype was seen many times. The rearrangement joins TRBV29-1 to TRBJ2-6; 8 bases match TRBD2. The germline V gene encodes CDR1 SQVTM and CDR2 ANQGSEA. CDR3 length: 14 residues. The V and J ends lost 4 bases and 4 bases, in that order; junction bases with no gene match: 3. The CDR3 DNA follows: TGCAGCGTTGTAGCGGGGCTCGGGGCCAACGTCCTGACTTTC. Amino acid sequence: CSVVAGLGANVLTF.

In its sample, this clonotype was seen many times. This chain links TRBV7-8 with TRBJ1-1; D is unclear. Germline CDR1 is SGHVS and CDR2 is FQNEAQ. The CDR3 consists of 15 residues. V lost 2 bases, J lost 6 bases, and 16 bases lay in between. CDR3 DNA sequence: TGTGCCAGCAGCTTAACTGAAATGGAGTCGGCTGAAGCTTTCTTT. As protein: CASSLTEMESAEAFF.

This chain uses TRBV6-5 with TRBJ1-2, with TRBD1 identical over 9 bases. The CDR3 runs to 16 residues. V was pared by 2 bases and J by 4 bases, with 8 bases of the junction left unmatched. CDR1 and CDR2 (germline): MNHEY, SVGAGI. The CDR3, as DNA: TGTGCCAGCAGTTACGGGCGGGACAGGGACAGCTATGGCTACACCTTC. Its translation is CASSYGRDRDSYGYTF.